This TCR beta chain was obtained from a study of T cell responses to AZD1222 COVID-19 vaccine. Study observations and caveats: Clonal diversity was possibly underestimated, and white British individuals and females predominated among donors. A rise in Spike-specific TCR breadth and depth followed two AZD1222 doses. Targeting of unmutated variant regions was reportedly seen in nearly half of spike-specific TCRs. Repertoires in all cases were sampled only once the peak T cell response had passed.

Measured with immunoSEQ multiplex PCR; TCRdb has only the in-frame clones, and not every one. The data show some 74,000 clones, nearly 90% seen once. The V gene end was trimmed by 5 bases and the J gene end by 1 base; junction bases not matched to a gene: 18. CDR1 is MNHEY, CDR2 SVGEGT, per germline. This CDR3 is 19 amino acids long. Points on this clone: Its antigen is currently unknown.

The sample consisted of peripheral blood, taken 28 days after the second AZD1222 dose. This sequence originates from an adult who received the AZD1222 COVID-19 vaccine. The genes are TRBV6-2 or TRBV6-3 and TRBJ1-2; 8 bases match TRBD1. Here the CDR3 reads CASSNLPGQAKVLNYGYTF. The DNA for the CDR3 is TGTGCCAGCAGTAACCTACCGGGACAGGCCAAAGTGCTTAACTATGGCTACACCTTC.